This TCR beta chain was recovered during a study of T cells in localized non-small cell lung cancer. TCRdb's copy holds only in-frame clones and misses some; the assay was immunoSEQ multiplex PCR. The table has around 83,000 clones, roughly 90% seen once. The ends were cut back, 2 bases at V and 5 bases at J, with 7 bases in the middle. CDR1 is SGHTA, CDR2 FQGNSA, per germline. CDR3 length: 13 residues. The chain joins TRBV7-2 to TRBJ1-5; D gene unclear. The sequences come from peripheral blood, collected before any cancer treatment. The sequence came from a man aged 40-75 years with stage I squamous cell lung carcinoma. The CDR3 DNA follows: TGTGCCAGCAGCTTACAAGGAGATCAGCCCCAGCATTTT. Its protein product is CASSLQGDQPQHF.